This TCR beta chain was documented in a study of cytomegalovirus exposure and HLA in healthy donors (dated by TCRdb to 2016 to 2017). Some background on the complete study: According to a later analysis, one platform produced both the 120 validation repertoires and the roughly 660 repertoires of the first cohort. The study combined high-throughput TCR immunosequencing, statistical association of individual TCRs with disease status, and machine learning to predict cytomegalovirus infection status. A separate validation cohort of more than 100 different subjects was used in addition to the approximately 610-subject first cohort. The study aimed to test whether cataloging public T cell receptors could reveal signatures of past pathogen exposure. What the research found in general, with its limitations: Cytomegalovirus status was reported to be diagnosed by the classifier with high specificity and sensitivity in both the original and validation cohorts. While some public TCRs were present in many individuals, most TCR sequences turned up only very rarely across donors. A later analysis found that TCRs clustered in the first cohort also tended to co-occur in the 120 validation repertoires, with 94% of cluster scores above 0. The validation cohort had no HLA typing available for a later analysis, so co-occurrence within that cohort was assessed over all 110 or so repertoires. Three of the identified cytomegalovirus-associated TCR beta chains were confirmed in vitro to be specific for cytomegalovirus antigens. According to the authors, the approach could potentially be generalized to other disease states and immunological phenotypes. In the study, roughly 160 TCR beta chains were listed as associated with cytomegalovirus.

Concerning this clone: Its cognate antigen has yet to be identified. The record has no base qualities; no much larger clone is one base away.

The library was prepared using the immunoSEQ multiplex PCR assay. For the original study's pipeline: To diagnose cytomegalovirus status from the catalog of TCR beta chain sequences, a statistical classification framework was built. The immuneACCESS repertoire file appears here via TCRdb, limited to in-frame rearrangements. These files lack a portion of the clones; in checked studies, under half of the deficit traces to unresolved V genes, and the cause of the others is not known. From that table come the V and J calls and clone size; the DNA was used to work out D and trimming. Counted in this sample were 180,000 or so clones; approximately 86% of them appeared once. The ten largest clones represent 7.2% of the sample. The trim is 4 bases for V and 2 bases for J, with a gap of 14 bases between the germline ends. CDR3 length: 15 amino acids, cysteine to phenylalanine. Only CDR3 DNA is held: 45 bases, read in frame from base 1. Per the germline V gene (reference sequence), MNHEY is the CDR1 and SMNVEV is the CDR2.

The donors were included in the validation cohort of over a hundred subjects, a group kept apart from the 666-subject first cohort. Sequencing was performed on PBMCs. Recombination linked TRBV27 to TRBJ1-1; too little of a D gene remains to name it. This clonotype was sampled from a young man in good health and CMV-seropositive. In nucleotide form, the sequence is TGTGCCAGCAGTTCAGAGAGGTTTTACAACACTGAAGCTTTCTTT. Translated, it reads CASSSERFYNTEAFF.